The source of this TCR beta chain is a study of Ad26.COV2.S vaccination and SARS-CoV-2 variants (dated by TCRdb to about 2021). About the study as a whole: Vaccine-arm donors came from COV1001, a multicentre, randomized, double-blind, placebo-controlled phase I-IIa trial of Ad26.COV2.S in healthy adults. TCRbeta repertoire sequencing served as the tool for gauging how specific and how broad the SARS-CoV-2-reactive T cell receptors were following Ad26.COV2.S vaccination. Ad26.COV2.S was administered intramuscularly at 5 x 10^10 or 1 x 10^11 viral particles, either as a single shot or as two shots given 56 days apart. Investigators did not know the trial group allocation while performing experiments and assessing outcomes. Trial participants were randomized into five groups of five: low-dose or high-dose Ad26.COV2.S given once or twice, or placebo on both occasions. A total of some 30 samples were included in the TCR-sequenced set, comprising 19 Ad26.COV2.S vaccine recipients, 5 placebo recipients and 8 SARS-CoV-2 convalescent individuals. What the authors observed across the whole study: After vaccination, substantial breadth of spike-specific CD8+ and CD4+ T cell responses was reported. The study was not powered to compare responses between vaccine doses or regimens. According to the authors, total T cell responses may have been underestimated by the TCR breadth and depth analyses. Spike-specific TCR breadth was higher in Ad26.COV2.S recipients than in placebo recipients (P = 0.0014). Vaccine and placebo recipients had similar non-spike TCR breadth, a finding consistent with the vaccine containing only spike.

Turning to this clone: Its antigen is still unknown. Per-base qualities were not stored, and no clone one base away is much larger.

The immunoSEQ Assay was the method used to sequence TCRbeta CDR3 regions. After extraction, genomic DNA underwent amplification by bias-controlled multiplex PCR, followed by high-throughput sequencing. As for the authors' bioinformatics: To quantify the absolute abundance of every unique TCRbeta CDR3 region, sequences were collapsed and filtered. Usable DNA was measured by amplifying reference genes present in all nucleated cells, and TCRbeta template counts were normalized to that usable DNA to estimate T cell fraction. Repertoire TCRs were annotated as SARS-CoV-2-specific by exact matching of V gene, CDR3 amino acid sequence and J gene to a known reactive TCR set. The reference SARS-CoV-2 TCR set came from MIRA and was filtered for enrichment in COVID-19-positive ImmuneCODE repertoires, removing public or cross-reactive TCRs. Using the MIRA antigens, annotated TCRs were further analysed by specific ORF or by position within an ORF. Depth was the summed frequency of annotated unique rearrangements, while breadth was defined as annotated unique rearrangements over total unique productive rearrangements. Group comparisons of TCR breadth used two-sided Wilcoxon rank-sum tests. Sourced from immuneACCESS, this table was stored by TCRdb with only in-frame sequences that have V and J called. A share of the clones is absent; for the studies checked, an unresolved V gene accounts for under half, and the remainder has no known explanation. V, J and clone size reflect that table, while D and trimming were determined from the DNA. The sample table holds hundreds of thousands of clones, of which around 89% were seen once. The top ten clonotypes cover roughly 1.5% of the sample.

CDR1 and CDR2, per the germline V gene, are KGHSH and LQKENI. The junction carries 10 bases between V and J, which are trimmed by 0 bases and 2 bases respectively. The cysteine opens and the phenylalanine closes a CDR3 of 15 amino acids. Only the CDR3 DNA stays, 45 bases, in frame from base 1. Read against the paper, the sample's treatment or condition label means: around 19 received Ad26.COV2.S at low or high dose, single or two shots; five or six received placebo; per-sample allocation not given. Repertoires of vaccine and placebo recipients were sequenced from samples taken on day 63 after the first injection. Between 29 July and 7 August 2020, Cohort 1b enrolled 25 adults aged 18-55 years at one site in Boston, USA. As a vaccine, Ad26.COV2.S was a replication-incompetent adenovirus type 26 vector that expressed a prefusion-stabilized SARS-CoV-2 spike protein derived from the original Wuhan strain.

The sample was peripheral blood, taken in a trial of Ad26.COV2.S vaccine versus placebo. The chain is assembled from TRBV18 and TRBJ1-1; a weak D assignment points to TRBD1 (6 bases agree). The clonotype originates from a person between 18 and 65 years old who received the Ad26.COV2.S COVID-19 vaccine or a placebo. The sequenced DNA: TGTGCCAGCTCACCACCGGACAGCCCTAACACTGAAGCTTTCTTT. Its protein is CASSPPDSPNTEAFF.